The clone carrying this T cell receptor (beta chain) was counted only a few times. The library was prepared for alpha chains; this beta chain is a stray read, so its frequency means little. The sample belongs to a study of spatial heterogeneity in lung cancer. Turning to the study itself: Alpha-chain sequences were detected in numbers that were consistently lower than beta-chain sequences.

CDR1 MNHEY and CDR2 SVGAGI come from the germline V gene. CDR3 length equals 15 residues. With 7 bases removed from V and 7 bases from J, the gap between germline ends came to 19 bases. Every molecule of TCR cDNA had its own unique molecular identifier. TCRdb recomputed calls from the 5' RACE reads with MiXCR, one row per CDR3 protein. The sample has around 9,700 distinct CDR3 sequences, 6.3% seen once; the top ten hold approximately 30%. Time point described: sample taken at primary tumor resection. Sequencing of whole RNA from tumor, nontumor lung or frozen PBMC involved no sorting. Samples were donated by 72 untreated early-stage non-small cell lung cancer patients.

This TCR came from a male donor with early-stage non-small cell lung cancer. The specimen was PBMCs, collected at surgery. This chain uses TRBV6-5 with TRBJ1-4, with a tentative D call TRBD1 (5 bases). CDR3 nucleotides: TGTGCCAGCACCCGCCGGGGGGGAGGAGTTGAAAAACTGTTTTTT. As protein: CASTRRGGGVEKLFF.